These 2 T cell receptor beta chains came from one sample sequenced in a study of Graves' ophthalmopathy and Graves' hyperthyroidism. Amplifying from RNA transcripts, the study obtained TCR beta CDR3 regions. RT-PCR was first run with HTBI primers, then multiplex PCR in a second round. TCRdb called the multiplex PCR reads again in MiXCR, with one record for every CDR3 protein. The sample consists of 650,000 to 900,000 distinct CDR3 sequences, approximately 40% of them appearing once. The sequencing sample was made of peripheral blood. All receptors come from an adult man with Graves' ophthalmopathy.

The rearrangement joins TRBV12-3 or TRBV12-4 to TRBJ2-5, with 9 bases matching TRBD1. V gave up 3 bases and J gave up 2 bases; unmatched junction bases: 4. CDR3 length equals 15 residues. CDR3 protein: CASSFSGQGQETQYF. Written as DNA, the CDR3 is TGTGCCAGCAGTTTTTCGGGACAGGGACAAGAGACCCAGTACTTC.

The CDR3 is CASSFFYSPNQPQHF. Here the CDR3 DNA reads TGTGCCAGCAGCTTTTTTTATAGTCCAAATCAGCCCCAGCATTTT. This sequence joins TRBV5-5 and TRBJ1-5, with D uncertain. This CDR3 comprises 15 residues. Trimming removed 2 bases from V and 4 bases from J, with 13 bases in between. Germline CDR1 SGHKS, CDR2 YYEKEE (reference sequence).